A selection of T cell receptor beta chains follows, all from one sample in a study of T cell responses to AZD1222 COVID-19 vaccine. TCRdb keeps only in-frame clones here, not all; method: immunoSEQ multiplex PCR. The table includes about 72,000 clones, roughly 90% detected once. Sequences were derived from peripheral blood, sampled on day 0 of AZD1222 vaccination. The receptors here all came from an adult in good health. CDR3s include the opening cysteine and the closing phenylalanine or tryptophan. The D gene is left open where the match is weak. For some rows the clone size is stated as once, few or many, or as a class when expanded; others skip it.

>14|few|NA|TRBJ1-5|TRBV3-1/TRBV3-2
CASSQGGSQSPQHF
TGTGCCAGCAGCCAAGGAGGGTCTCAATCCCCCCAGCATTTT
>16|NA|NA|TRBJ1-5|TRBV5-1
CASSPGRRADNQPQHF
TGCGCCAGCAGCCCGGGGAGAAGGGCGGACAATCAGCCCCAGCATTTT
>14|NA|NA|TRBJ1-4|TRBV7-2
CASSLGRLNEKLFF
TGTGCCAGCAGCTTAGGGCGGCTAAATGAAAAACTGTTTTTT
>14|NA|NA|TRBJ1-5|TRBV5-6
CASSQLSHDQPQHF
TGTGCCAGCAGCCAACTCTCCCACGATCAGCCCCAGCATTTT
>14|NA|NA|TRBJ2-7|TRBV5-1
CASSPEVRAYEQYF
TGCGCCAGCAGCCCAGAGGTCAGAGCCTACGAGCAGTACTTC
>14|NA|TRBD1|TRBJ1-3|TRBV10-3
CAIRSDRSGNTIYF
TGTGCCATCAGATCGGACAGGTCTGGAAACACCATATATTTT
>15|NA|NA|TRBJ2-6|TRBV7-6
CASSFGQSGANVLTF
TGTGCCAGCAGCTTTGGTCAGTCTGGGGCCAACGTCCTGACTTTC
>11|NA|NA|TRBJ1-1|TRBV28
CASRWNTEAFF
TGTGCCAGCAGATGGAACACTGAAGCTTTCTTT
>20|NA|TRBD2|TRBJ2-4|TRBV24-1
CATSDFQASGGVLAKNIQYF
TGTGCCACCAGTGATTTCCAGGCTAGCGGGGGGGTTTTAGCCAAAAACATTCAGTACTTC
>17|NA|TRBD1|TRBJ2-1|TRBV12-5
CASGLTPDGQVYNEQFF
TGTGCTAGTGGTTTGACTCCTGACGGACAGGTCTACAATGAGCAGTTCTTC
>16|NA|TRBD1|TRBJ1-5|TRBV7-9
CASSPTQGGSNQPQHF
TGTGCCAGCAGCCCCACCCAGGGGGGTAGCAATCAGCCCCAGCATTTT
>15|NA|TRBD2|TRBJ2-3|TRBV18
CASSLSSGNTDTQYF
TGTGCCAGCTCACTCTCTAGCGGTAACACAGATACGCAGTATTTT
>13|NA|NA|TRBJ2-1|TRBV11-2
CASSLAGKGEQFF
TGTGCCAGCAGCTTAGCAGGGAAGGGTGAGCAGTTCTTC
>14|NA|TRBD1|TRBJ1-2|TRBV27
CASGGTGVGYGYTF
TGTGCCAGCGGGGGGACAGGGGTTGGCTATGGCTACACCTTC
>15|NA|NA|TRBJ2-1|TRBV11-2
CASSLGSGSKRGQFF
TGTGCCAGCAGCTTAGGTTCGGGTTCGAAAAGGGGGCAGTTCTTC
>14|NA|NA|TRBJ1-5|TRBV3-1/TRBV3-2
CASSPSGRNQPQHF
TGTGCCAGCAGCCCGTCCGGACGAAATCAGCCCCAGCATTTT
>16|NA|TRBD2|TRBJ2-7|TRBV5-4
CASSEQLLAGAYEQYF
TGTGCCAGCAGCGAACAACTACTAGCGGGGGCCTACGAGCAGTACTTC
>13|NA|TRBD2|TRBJ2-1|TRBV11-2
CASSQGAWTSQFF
TGTGCCAGCAGTCAAGGCGCGTGGACTAGTCAGTTCTTC
>12|NA|NA|TRBJ1-1|TRBV2
CASSDVNTEAFF
TGTGCCAGCAGTGATGTGAACACTGAAGCTTTCTTT
>14|few|TRBD1|TRBJ1-1|TRBV5-1
CASRDRASGTEAFF
TGCGCCAGCCGGGACAGGGCGTCGGGCACTGAAGCTTTCTTT
>13|NA|TRBD1|TRBJ2-1|TRBV30
CARSGGSYNEQFF
TGTGCCCGTTCAGGGGGCTCCTACAATGAGCAGTTCTTC
>15|NA|TRBD1|TRBJ1-1|TRBV19
CASSIGHRGDTEAFF
TGTGCCAGTAGTATAGGTCACAGGGGGGACACTGAAGCTTTCTTT
>14|NA|TRBD1|TRBJ1-1|TRBV6-5
CASRGQGVNTEAFF
TGTGCCAGCAGGGGACAGGGAGTGAACACTGAAGCTTTCTTT
>16|NA|TRBD1|TRBJ1-4|TRBV7-2
CASSLAYQPGGRKLFF
TGTGCCAGCAGCTTAGCGTACCAACCAGGGGGCCGAAAACTGTTTTTT
>15|NA|NA|TRBJ2-7|TRBV6-1
CASSDPGGPGYEQYF
TGTGCCAGCAGTGACCCCGGGGGGCCTGGGTACGAGCAGTACTTC
>15|NA|TRBD1|TRBJ1-4|TRBV9
CASSVGGQGKEKLFF
TGTGCCAGCAGCGTAGGTGGACAGGGGAAGGAAAAACTGTTTTTT
>13|NA|NA|TRBJ2-7|TRBV30
CAWSRRQEDEQYF
TGTGCCTGGAGTCGGCGGCAGGAAGACGAGCAGTACTTC
>12|NA|NA|TRBJ1-1|TRBV12-3/TRBV12-4
CASSYGDTEAFF
TGTGCCAGCAGTTATGGGGACACTGAAGCTTTCTTT
>11|NA|NA|TRBJ1-5|TRBV5-1
CASKGRFPSHF
TGCGCCAGCAAGGGACGGTTCCCTTCTCATTTT
>14|NA|TRBD2|TRBJ2-7|TRBV28
CASSSSGIPYEQYF
TGTGCCAGCAGTAGTAGCGGGATCCCCTACGAGCAGTACTTC
>13|few|TRBD1|TRBJ1-5|TRBV12-3/TRBV12-4
CASMRDRYQPQHF
TGTGCCAGCATGCGGGACAGATATCAGCCCCAGCATTTT
>14|NA|NA|TRBJ2-3|TRBV30
CAWSLTRSTDTQYF
TGTGCCTGGAGCCTTACACGTAGCACAGATACGCAGTATTTT
>13|NA|TRBD1|TRBJ1-4|TRBV30
CAGDRVSNEKLFF
TGTGCCGGAGACAGGGTATCTAATGAAAAACTGTTTTTT
>13|NA|NA|TRBJ2-7|TRBV5-1
CASSLGNSYEQYF
TGCGCCAGCAGCTTAGGCAACTCCTACGAGCAGTACTTC
>15|NA|NA|TRBJ2-1|TRBV9
CASSVEAIGENEQFF
TGTGCCAGCAGCGTAGAGGCGATCGGTGAGAATGAGCAGTTCTTC
>14|NA|NA|TRBJ2-5|TRBV29-1
CSVELVTSGETQYF
TGCAGCGTTGAACTAGTGACGTCCGGGGAGACCCAGTACTTC
>11|once|TRBD1|TRBJ1-2|TRBV20-1
CSVRGPAGYTF
TGCAGTGTCAGGGGGCCGGCTGGCTACACCTTC
>15|NA|NA|TRBJ1-6|TRBV5-1
CASSLGGGENSPLHF
TGCGCCAGCAGCCTGGGAGGAGGGGAAAATTCACCCCTCCACTTT
>15|NA|NA|TRBJ1-5|TRBV25-1
CASSEYKAGDQPQHF
TGTGCCAGCAGTGAATATAAGGCCGGGGATCAGCCCCAGCATTTT
>15|NA|TRBD1|TRBJ2-5|TRBV11-3
CASSANPTGEETQYF
TGTGCCAGCAGCGCCAACCCGACAGGGGAAGAGACCCAGTACTTC
>15|NA|NA|TRBJ1-1|TRBV7-9
CASTPRKGMNTEAFF
TGTGCCAGCACCCCTCGGAAGGGGATGAACACTGAAGCTTTCTTT
>12|NA|NA|TRBJ2-2|TRBV24-1
CATSVVAGELFF
TGTGCCACCAGTGTTGTGGCCGGGGAGCTGTTTTTT
>13|NA|NA|TRBJ1-2|TRBV9
CASSADGYYGYTF
TGTGCCAGCAGCGCCGACGGCTACTATGGCTACACCTTC
>15|NA|TRBD1|TRBJ1-6|TRBV7-8
CASSIGTGNNSPLHF
TGTGCCAGCAGCATAGGGACAGGGAATAATTCACCCCTCCACTTT
>15|NA|NA|TRBJ2-3|TRBV2
CASSVTTLLADTQYF
TGTGCCAGCAGTGTGACTACGCTCTTGGCAGATACGCAGTATTTT
>15|NA|TRBD2|TRBJ2-7|TRBV7-3
CASSLSRLAGTEQYF
TGTGCCAGCAGCTTATCTCGGCTAGCGGGGACCGAGCAGTACTTC
>12|NA|NA|TRBJ1-6|TRBV10-3
CAISEEGSNLHF
TGTGCCATCAGTGAGGAGGGATCAAACCTCCACTTT
>16|NA|NA|TRBJ1-5|TRBV20-1
CSASPAQDPGPQPQHF
TGCAGTGCTAGTCCCGCCCAGGATCCGGGCCCTCAGCCCCAGCATTTT
>12|NA|NA|TRBJ2-5|TRBV29-1
CSVDSPWETQYF
TGCAGCGTTGATTCACCGTGGGAGACCCAGTACTTC
>13|NA|NA|TRBJ1-2|TRBV20-1
CSASSGLFLGYTF
TGCAGTGCTAGTTCGGGCCTCTTCCTAGGCTACACCTTC
>13|NA|NA|TRBJ1-1|TRBV19
CASSIPLETEAFF
TGTGCCAGTAGTATCCCGTTGGAGACTGAAGCTTTCTTT
>13|NA|NA|TRBJ1-1|TRBV10-3
CAISETGNTEAFF
TGTGCCATCAGTGAGACGGGGAACACTGAAGCTTTCTTT
>15|NA|TRBD2|TRBJ2-7|TRBV11-3
CASSRRSGSTYEQYF
TGTGCCAGCAGCCGCAGGAGCGGGAGCACCTACGAGCAGTACTTC
>19|NA|NA|TRBJ1-5|TRBV4-1
CASSQENDGMGFSNQPQHF
TGCGCCAGCAGCCAAGAGAATGACGGTATGGGGTTTAGCAATCAGCCCCAGCATTTT
>14|NA|TRBD1|TRBJ2-2|TRBV10-1
CASGDSLNTGELFF
TGCGCCAGCGGGGACAGCCTTAACACCGGGGAGCTGTTTTTT
>16|NA|NA|TRBJ1-5|TRBV5-1
CASSLTPGAGNQPQHF
TGCGCCAGCAGCTTGACCCCGGGGGCCGGCAATCAGCCCCAGCATTTT
>16|once|TRBD2|TRBJ2-1|TRBV19
CASSIHGSGSKSEQFF
TGTGCCAGTAGTATACACGGGAGCGGGAGTAAGTCTGAGCAGTTCTTC